The 14 T cell receptor beta chains listed next were all sequenced from one sample in a study of blood T cell repertoires in COVID-19. TCRdb keeps only in-frame clones here, not all; method: immunoSEQ multiplex PCR. There are tens of thousands of clones in the sample; roughly 94% occur only once, and around 4% lies in the top ten. Material for sequencing was peripheral blood. The origin of the receptors is a human donor with active COVID-19. The donor label of this sample is uncertain.

The chain has TRBV28 and TRBJ1-1; the D gene is possibly TRBD1 (5 bases). Germline V gene sequence: CDR1 MDHEN, CDR2 SYDVKM. Between the trimmed V and J ends, which lost 6 bases and 1 base, there was a span of 12 bases. The CDR3 spans 14 residues. The CDR3 reads CASSHPTGNTEAFF. CDR3 in DNA: TGTGCCAGCAGCCATCCTACAGGGAACACTGAAGCTTTCTTT.

The chain has TRBV29-1 and TRBJ2-7; D is unclear. CDR1 SQVTM and CDR2 ANQGSEA come from the germline V gene. Trimming removed 3 bases at V and 9 bases at J, with 15 bases between. The CDR3 sequence is 12 residues long. CDR3 sequence reads: CSVDSPGIGQYF. CDR3 DNA: TGCAGCGTTGATAGCCCCGGAATAGGGCAGTACTTC.

The chain uses TRBV29-1 and TRBJ1-2, with 8 bases fitting TRBD1. Trimming removed 2 bases from V and 3 bases from J; junction bases left unmatched: 8. The CDR3 extends over 15 amino acids. Germline CDR1 is SQVTM and CDR2 is ANQGSEA. The CDR3 sequence is CSVETPRGQDYGYTF. The CDR3 DNA sequence: TGCAGCGTTGAAACCCCCAGGGGACAGGACTATGGCTACACCTTC.

V is TRBV6-5 and J is TRBJ1-4, with D uncertain. This CDR3 has 16 residues. Germline V gene data show CDR1 as MNHEY and CDR2 as SVGAGI. Trimming shortened V by 0 bases and J by 8 bases, and 16 bases separated the two germline ends. The CDR3 reads CASSYSPGYSREKLFF. The CDR3 bases are TGTGCCAGCAGTTACTCGCCAGGTTACTCTCGGGAAAAACTGTTTTTT.

V and J are TRBV24-1 and TRBJ1-5; D is possibly TRBD1 (6 bases). V lost 1 base to trimming and J lost 4 bases, with 13 bases between them. The CDR3 extends over 16 amino acids. From germline, CDR1 is KGHDR and CDR2 SFDVKD. The CDR3 loop reads CATSDFKAGVNQPQHF. CDR3 sequence (DNA): TGTGCCACCAGTGATTTTAAGGCAGGGGTTAATCAGCCCCAGCATTTT.

This clone was seen just once. This chain links TRBV10-1 with TRBJ2-3, with TRBD2 matching 12 bases. Germline lookup yields CDR1 WNHNN and CDR2 SYGVQD (reference sequence). The CDR3 is 14 residues long. The V and J ends lost 7 bases and 5 bases, in that order; junction bases with no gene match: 4. As DNA, the CDR3 is TGCGCCAGCACCGAGACTAGCGGGAGAGATACGCAGTATTTT. It yields the protein CASTETSGRDTQYF.

Here the CDR3 reads CASSLSGKTNTGELFF. The CDR3 region has the DNA TGTGCCAGCTCACTGTCGGGGAAGACGAACACCGGGGAGCTGTTTTTT. The rearrangement joins TRBV18 to TRBJ2-2; D possibly corresponds to TRBD2 (5 bases). The germline V gene encodes CDR1 KGHSH and CDR2 LQKENI. The CDR3 length is 16 residues. Trimming left V 4 bases short and J 0 bases short, with 12 bases between. Using reference TRBV18 and TRBJ2-2 for the parts outside the CDR3, the full variable domain is NAGVMQNPRHLVRRRGQEARLRCSPMKGHSHVYWYRQLPEEGLKFMVYLQKENIIDESGMPKERFSAEFPKEGPSILRIQQVVRGDSAAYFCASSLSGKTNTGELFFGEGSRLTVL.

The chain joins TRBV4-2 to TRBJ2-2, with D perhaps matching TRBD2 (6 bases). Per the germline V gene, CDR1 is LGHNA and CDR2 is YNFKEQ. The CDR3 spans 16 residues. Trimming removed 4 bases from V and 3 bases from J, with 15 bases in between. The CDR3 nucleotides are TGTGCCAGCAGCCCCAGGACTACCGGGGACACCGGGGAGCTGTTTTTT. Encoded protein: CASSPRTTGDTGELFF.

V gene TRBV3-1 (or the pseudogene TRBV3-2) combines with J gene TRBJ1-3; D ambiguous. Germline V lookup: CDR1 LGHDT, CDR2 YNNKEL (reference sequence). The CDR3 has 15 amino acids. With 1 base removed from V and 2 bases from J, the gap between germline ends came to 9 bases. Here the CDR3 DNA reads TGTGCCAGCAGCCAAGCGACAAACGCTGGAAACACCATATATTTT. It yields the protein CASSQATNAGNTIYF.

This chain joins TRBV7-9 and TRBJ2-7; the match to TRBD1 covers 7 bases. The V gene end was trimmed by 5 bases and the J gene end by 7 bases; junction bases not matched to a gene: 8. Per germline, CDR1 SEHNR and CDR2 FQNEAQ (reference sequence). CDR3 length: 13 amino acids. The CDR3 nucleotides read TGTGCCAGCAGCCCCCGACAGGGCCGAGAGCAGTACTTC. Amino acid sequence: CASSPRQGREQYF.

V gene TRBV5-1 combines with J gene TRBJ2-7; maybe TRBD1 (6 bases). The V and J ends lost 0 bases and 1 base respectively, with 14 bases between them. The V gene's germline CDR1 is SGHRS and CDR2 YFSETQ. The CDR3 has 16 amino acids. The CDR3 is CASSLVTGTTSYEQYF. CDR3 nucleotide sequence: TGCGCCAGCAGCTTGGTCACCGGGACAACTTCCTACGAGCAGTACTTC.

The V gene is TRBV29-1, the J gene TRBJ1-4; D remains unclear. The V end was cut by 5 bases, the J end by 5 bases, with 15 bases between. Germline lookup yields CDR1 SQVTM and CDR2 ANQGSEA. CDR3 length equals 14 residues. The CDR3 reads CSVLIGSRNEKLFF. The CDR3 DNA sequence: TGCAGCGTTCTAATCGGGAGCCGAAATGAAAAACTGTTTTTT.

The V call is TRBV12-3 or TRBV12-4, the J call TRBJ1-1; D is perhaps TRBD1 (6 bases). The CDR3 has 13 amino acids. Trimming took 2 bases from V and 5 from J, leaving 9 bases between them. The CDR3 region is CASSLRQGTEAFF. CDR3 nucleotide sequence: TGTGCCAGCAGTTTACGGCAGGGGACTGAAGCTTTCTTT.

This chain joins TRBV28 and TRBJ2-7, with 8 positions matching TRBD2. The junction had 10 bases not matched to a gene; V was cut back by 6 bases and J by 6 bases. The CDR3 extends over 14 amino acids. Looked up from germline, CDR1 is MDHEN and CDR2 is SYDVKM. The CDR3 DNA follows: TGTGCCAGCAGCCCAGTGGCTAGCGGGCTCGAGCAGTACTTC. This gives the protein CASSPVASGLEQYF.